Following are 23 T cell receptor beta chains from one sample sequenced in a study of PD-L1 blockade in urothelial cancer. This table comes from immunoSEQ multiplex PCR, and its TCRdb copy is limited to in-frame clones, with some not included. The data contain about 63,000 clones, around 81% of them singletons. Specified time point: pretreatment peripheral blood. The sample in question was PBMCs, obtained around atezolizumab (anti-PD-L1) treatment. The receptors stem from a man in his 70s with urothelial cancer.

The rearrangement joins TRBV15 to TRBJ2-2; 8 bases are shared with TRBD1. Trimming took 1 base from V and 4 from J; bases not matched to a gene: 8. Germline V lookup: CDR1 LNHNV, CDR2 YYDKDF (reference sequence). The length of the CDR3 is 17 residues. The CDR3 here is CATSRAGTGSSTGELFF. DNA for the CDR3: TGTGCCACCAGCAGAGCCGGGACAGGTTCTAGCACCGGGGAGCTGTTTTTT.

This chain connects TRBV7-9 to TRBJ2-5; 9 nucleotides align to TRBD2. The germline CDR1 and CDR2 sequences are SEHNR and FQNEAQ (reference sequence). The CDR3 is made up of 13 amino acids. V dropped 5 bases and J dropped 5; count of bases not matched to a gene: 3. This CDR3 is CASSRAGGETQYF. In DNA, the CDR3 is TGTGCCAGCAGCCGGGCGGGAGGGGAGACCCAGTACTTC.

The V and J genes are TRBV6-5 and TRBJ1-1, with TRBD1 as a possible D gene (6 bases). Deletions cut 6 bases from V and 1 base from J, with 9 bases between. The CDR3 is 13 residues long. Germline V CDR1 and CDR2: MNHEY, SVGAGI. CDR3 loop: CASSRGGNTEAFF. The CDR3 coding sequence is TGTGCCAGCAGCCGAGGGGGGAACACTGAAGCTTTCTTT.

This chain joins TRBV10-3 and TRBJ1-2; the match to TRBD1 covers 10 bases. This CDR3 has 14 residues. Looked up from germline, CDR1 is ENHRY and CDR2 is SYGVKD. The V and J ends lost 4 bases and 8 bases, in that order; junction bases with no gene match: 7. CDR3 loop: CAISVDRGRGGYTF. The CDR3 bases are TGTGCCATCAGTGTCGACAGGGGGCGCGGGGGCTACACCTTC.

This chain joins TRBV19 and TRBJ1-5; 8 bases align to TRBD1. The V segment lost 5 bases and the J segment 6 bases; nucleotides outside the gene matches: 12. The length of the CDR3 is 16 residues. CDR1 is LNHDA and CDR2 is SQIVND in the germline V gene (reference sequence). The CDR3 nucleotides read TGTGCCAGTAGTCCCACCGACAGGGGATGGGGTCAGCCCCAGCATTTT. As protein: CASSPTDRGWGQPQHF. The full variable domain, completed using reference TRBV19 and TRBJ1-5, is DGGITQSPKYLFRKEGQNVTLSCEQNLNHDAMYWYRQDPGQGLRLIYYSQIVNDFQKGDIAEGYSVSREKKESFPLTVTSAQKNPTAFYLCASSPTDRGWGQPQHFGDGTRLSIL.

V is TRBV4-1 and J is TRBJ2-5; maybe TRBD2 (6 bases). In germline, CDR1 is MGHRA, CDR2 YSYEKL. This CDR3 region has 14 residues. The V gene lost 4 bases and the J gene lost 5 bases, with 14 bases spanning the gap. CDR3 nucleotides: TGCGCCAGCAGCCTAGGGCCCAGCGGGGAGACCCAGTACTTC. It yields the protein CASSLGPSGETQYF.

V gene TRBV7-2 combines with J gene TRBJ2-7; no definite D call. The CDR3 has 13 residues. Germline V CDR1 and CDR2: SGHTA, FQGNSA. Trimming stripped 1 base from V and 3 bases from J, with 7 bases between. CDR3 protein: CASSLGARYEQYF. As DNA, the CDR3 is TGTGCCAGCAGCTTAGGGGCACGCTACGAGCAGTACTTC.

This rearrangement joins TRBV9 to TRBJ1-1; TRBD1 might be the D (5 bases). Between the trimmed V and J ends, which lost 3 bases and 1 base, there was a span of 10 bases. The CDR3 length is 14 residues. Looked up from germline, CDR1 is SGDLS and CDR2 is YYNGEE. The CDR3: CASSATGRNTEAFF. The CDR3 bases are TGTGCCAGCAGCGCCACAGGCCGGAACACTGAAGCTTTCTTT.

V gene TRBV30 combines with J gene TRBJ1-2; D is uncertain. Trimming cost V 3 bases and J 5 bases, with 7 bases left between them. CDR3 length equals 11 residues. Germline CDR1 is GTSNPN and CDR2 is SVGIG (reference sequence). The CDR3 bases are TGTGCCTGGAGAAGAGTGTATGGCTACACCTTC. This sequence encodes CAWRRVYGYTF.

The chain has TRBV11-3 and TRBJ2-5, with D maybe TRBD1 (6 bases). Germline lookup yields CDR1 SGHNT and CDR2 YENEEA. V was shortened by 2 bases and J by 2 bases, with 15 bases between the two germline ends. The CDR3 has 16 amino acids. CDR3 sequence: CASSLRGSGDQETQYF. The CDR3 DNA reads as TGTGCCAGCAGCTTAAGGGGGTCAGGAGATCAAGAGACCCAGTACTTC.

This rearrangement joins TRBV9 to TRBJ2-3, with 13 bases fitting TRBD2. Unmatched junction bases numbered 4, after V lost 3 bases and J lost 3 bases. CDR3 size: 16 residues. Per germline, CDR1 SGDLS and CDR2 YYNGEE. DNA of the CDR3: TGTGCCAGCAGCGACCGGACTAGCGGGAGTACAGATACGCAGTATTTT. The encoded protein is CASSDRTSGSTDTQYF.

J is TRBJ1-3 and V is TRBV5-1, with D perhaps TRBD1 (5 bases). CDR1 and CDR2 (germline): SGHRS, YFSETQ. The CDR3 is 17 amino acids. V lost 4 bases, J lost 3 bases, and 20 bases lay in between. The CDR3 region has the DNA TGCGCCAGCAGCGAAGGTCCGGGACTAGGATATGGAAACACCATATATTTT. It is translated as CASSEGPGLGYGNTIYF.

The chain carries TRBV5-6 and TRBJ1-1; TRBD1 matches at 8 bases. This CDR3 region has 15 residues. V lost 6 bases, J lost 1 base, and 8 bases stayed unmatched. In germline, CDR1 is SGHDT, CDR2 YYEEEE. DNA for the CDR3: TGTGCCAGCAACTATCCCGACAGGGGGAACACTGAAGCTTTCTTT. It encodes CASNYPDRGNTEAFF.

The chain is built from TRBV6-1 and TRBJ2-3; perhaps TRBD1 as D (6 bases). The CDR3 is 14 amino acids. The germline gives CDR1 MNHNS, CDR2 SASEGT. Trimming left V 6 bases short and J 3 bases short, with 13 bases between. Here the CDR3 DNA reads TGTGCCAGCAGCGAACAGGGCAGTACAGATACGCAGTATTTT. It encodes CASSEQGSTDTQYF.

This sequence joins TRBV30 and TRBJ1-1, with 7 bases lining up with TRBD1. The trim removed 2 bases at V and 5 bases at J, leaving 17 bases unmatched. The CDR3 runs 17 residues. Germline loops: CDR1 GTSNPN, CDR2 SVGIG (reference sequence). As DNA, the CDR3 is TGTGCCTGGAGTTCTACAGGGGTCCTCCGGGGGAATACTGAAGCTTTCTTT. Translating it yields CAWSSTGVLRGNTEAFF.

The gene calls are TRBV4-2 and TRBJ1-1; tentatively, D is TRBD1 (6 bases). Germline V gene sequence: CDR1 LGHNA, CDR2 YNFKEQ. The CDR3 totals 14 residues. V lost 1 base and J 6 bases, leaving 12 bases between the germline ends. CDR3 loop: CASSQVSGVAEAFF. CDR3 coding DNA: TGTGCCAGCAGCCAAGTGTCAGGGGTAGCTGAAGCTTTCTTT.

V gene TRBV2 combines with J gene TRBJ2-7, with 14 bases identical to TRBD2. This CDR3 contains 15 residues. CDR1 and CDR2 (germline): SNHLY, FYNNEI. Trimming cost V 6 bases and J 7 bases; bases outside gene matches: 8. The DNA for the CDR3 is TGTGCCAGCAGGAAAGGGACTAGCGGGGGCTGGGAGCAGTACTTC. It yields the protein CASRKGTSGGWEQYF.

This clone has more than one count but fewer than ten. As DNA, the CDR3 is TGTGCCAGCAGCTTAGGCCGACTGAACAATGAGCAGTTCTTC. This codes for CASSLGRLNNEQFF. The chain links TRBV11-2 to TRBJ2-1; D unresolved. This CDR3 comprises 14 residues. V was clipped by 1 base and J by 5 bases, with 9 bases between them. Germline lookup yields CDR1 SGHAT and CDR2 FQNNGV.

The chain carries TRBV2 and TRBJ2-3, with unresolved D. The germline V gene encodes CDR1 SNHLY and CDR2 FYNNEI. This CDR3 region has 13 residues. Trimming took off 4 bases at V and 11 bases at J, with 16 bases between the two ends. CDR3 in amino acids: CASSGPRLGVQYF. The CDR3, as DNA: TGTGCCAGCAGTGGACCCCGACTCGGAGTGCAGTATTTT. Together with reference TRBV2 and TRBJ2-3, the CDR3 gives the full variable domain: EPEVTQTPSHQVTQMGQEVILRCVPISNHLYFYWYRQILGQKVEFLVSFYNNEISEKSEIFDDQFSVERPDGSNFTLKIRSTKLEDSAMYFCASSGPRLGVQYFGPGTRLTVL.

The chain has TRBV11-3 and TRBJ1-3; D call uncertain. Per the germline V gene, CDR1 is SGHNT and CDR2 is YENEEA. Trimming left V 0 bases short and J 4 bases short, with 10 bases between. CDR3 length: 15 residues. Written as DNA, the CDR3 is TGTGCCAGCAGCTTAGATCGGGGATCCGGAAACACCATATATTTT. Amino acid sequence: CASSLDRGSGNTIYF.

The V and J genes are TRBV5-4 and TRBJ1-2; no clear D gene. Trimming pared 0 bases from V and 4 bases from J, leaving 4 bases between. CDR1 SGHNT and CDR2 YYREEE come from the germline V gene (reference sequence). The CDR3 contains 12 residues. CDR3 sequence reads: CASSLDIYGYTF. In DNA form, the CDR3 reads TGTGCCAGCAGCTTGGATATCTATGGCTACACCTTC.

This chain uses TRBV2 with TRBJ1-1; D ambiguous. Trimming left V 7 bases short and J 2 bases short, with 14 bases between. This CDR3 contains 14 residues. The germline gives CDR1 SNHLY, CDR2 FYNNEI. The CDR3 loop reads CASTASGENTEAFF. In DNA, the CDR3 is TGTGCCAGCACCGCCTCCGGGGAAAACACTGAAGCTTTCTTT. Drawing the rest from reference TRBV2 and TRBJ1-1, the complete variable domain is EPEVTQTPSHQVTQMGQEVILRCVPISNHLYFYWYRQILGQKVEFLVSFYNNEISEKSEIFDDQFSVERPDGSNFTLKIRSTKLEDSAMYFCASTASGENTEAFFGQGTRLTVV.

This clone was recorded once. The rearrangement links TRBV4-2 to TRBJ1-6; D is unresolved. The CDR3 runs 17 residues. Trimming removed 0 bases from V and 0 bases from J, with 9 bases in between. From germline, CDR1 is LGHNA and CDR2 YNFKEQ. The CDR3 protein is CASSQEHRSSYNSPLHF. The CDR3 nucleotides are TGTGCCAGCAGCCAAGAGCACAGAAGCTCCTATAATTCACCCCTCCACTTT.